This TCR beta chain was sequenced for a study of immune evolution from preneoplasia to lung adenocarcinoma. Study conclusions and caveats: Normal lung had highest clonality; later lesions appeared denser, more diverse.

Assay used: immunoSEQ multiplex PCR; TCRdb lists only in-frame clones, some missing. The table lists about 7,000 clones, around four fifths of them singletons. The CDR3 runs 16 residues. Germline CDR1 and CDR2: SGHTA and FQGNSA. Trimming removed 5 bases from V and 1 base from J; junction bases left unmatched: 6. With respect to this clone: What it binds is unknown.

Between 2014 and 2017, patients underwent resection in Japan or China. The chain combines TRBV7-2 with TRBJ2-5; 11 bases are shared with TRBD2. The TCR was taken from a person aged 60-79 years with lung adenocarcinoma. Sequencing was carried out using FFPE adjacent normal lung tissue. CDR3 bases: TGTGCCAGCAGCCTGACTGGGACTAGCGGCCAAGAGACCCAGTACTTC. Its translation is CASSLTGTSGQETQYF.